The 25 T cell receptor beta chains in this list originate from one sample, sequenced in a study of blood T cell repertoires in COVID-19. Sequencing used immunoSEQ multiplex PCR; TCRdb keeps in-frame clones, though not all of them. Here the sample spans over 120,000 clones, over 75% being singletons. The sequencing sample was made of peripheral blood. These receptors all come from a human donor in a cohort sampled during active COVID-19.

The chain combines TRBV19 with TRBJ1-2; 7 nucleotides match TRBD1. With V trimmed by 4 bases and J by 6 bases, 5 bases remained unmatched. Germline assignment: CDR1 LNHDA and CDR2 SQIVND (reference sequence). The CDR3 runs to 13 residues. The CDR3 protein is CASSTSTGNGYTF. The CDR3 bases are TGTGCCAGTAGTACTTCGACAGGGAATGGCTACACCTTC.

The sample holds a few counts of this clone. The CDR3 protein is CASSPREGANEKLFF. The CDR3 DNA reads as TGTGCCAGCAGTCCTCGGGAAGGAGCTAATGAAAAACTGTTTTTT. The J gene is TRBJ1-4, the V gene TRBV6-5; D remains ambiguous. The CDR3 consists of 15 residues. Germline lookup yields CDR1 MNHEY and CDR2 SVGAGI. V lost 5 bases to trimming and J lost 3 bases, with 13 bases between them.

This chain joins TRBV28 and TRBJ2-1; D is possibly TRBD2 (7 bases). The CDR3 is made up of 20 amino acids. The V and J ends lost 9 bases and 4 bases respectively, with 34 bases between them. Looked up from germline, CDR1 is MDHEN and CDR2 is SYDVKM. This CDR3 reads CARGGAIAGVLSRGYNEQFF. CDR3 in DNA: TGTGCCAGAGGGGGGGCTATTGCAGGGGTCCTTTCCCGAGGGTACAATGAGCAGTTCTTC. The full variable domain, in which reference TRBV28 and TRBJ2-1 provide the parts outside the CDR3, is DVKVTQSSRYLVKRTGEKVFLECVQDMDHENMFWYRQDPGLGLRLIYFSYDVKMKEKGDIPEGYSVSREKKERFSLILESASTNQTSMYLCARGGAIAGVLSRGYNEQFFGPGTRLTVL.

V usage is TRBV6-1 and J usage is TRBJ1-2; the D is unclear. CDR3 size: 12 residues. V dropped 2 bases and J dropped 2 bases, with 3 bases sitting between them. Germline CDR1 is MNHNS and CDR2 is SASEGT. CDR3 protein: CASSELNYGYTF. DNA of the CDR3: TGTGCCAGCAGTGAATTAAACTATGGCTACACCTTC.

The chain recombines TRBV7-2 with TRBJ2-3; a possible D gene is TRBD2 (6 bases). Germline V gene sequence: CDR1 SGHTA, CDR2 FQGNSA. This CDR3 has 16 residues. V was pared by 2 bases and J by 9 bases, with 21 bases between. The DNA of the CDR3 is TGTGCCAGCAGCTTAATATTGGGGTTCCCGGGGAGGACGCAGTATTTT. It yields the protein CASSLILGFPGRTQYF.

This clone was detected only a few times. The chain combines TRBV4-2 with TRBJ1-2, with 7 bases matching TRBD1. Per the germline V gene, CDR1 is LGHNA and CDR2 is YNFKEQ. V was pared by 2 bases and J by 4 bases, with 19 bases of the junction left unmatched. The CDR3 has 19 residues. Here the CDR3 DNA reads TGTGCCAGCAGCCAAAGTTATCCGGGACAGAGCCCTCTTGGCTATGGCTACACCTTC. Translation gives CASSQSYPGQSPLGYGYTF.

This clone was counted only a few times. Other DNA sequences in this sample translate to the same CDR3. This chain joins TRBV6-1 and TRBJ1-1; 9 bases agree with TRBD1. J was trimmed by 4 bases and V by 3 bases; bases with no gene match: 0. The CDR3 loop spans 13 amino acids. Germline loops: CDR1 MNHNS, CDR2 SASEGT. The CDR3 nucleotides read TGTGCCAGCAGTGAGGACAGGGGCACTGAAGCTTTCTTT. The encoded protein is CASSEDRGTEAFF.

V gene TRBV11-2 combines with J gene TRBJ1-6; 7 bases align to TRBD1. Trimming took 6 bases from V and 9 from J; bases not matched to a gene: 11. Per germline, CDR1 SGHAT and CDR2 FQNNGV. The CDR3 is made up of 15 amino acids. CDR3 amino acids: CASRNTGTAFSPLHF. The CDR3 DNA reads as TGTGCCAGCAGGAATACCGGGACAGCTTTTTCACCCCTCCACTTT. The full variable domain, in which reference TRBV11-2 and TRBJ1-6 provide the parts outside the CDR3, is EAGVAQSPRYKIIEKRQSVAFWCNPISGHATLYWYQQILGQGPKLLIQFQNNGVVDDSQLPKDRFSAERLKGVDSTLKIQPAKLEDSAVYLCASRNTGTAFSPLHFGNGTRLTVT.

The rearrangement joins TRBV18 to TRBJ2-5; 10 bases agree with TRBD2. The CDR3 spans 16 residues. V lost 0 bases, J lost 5 bases, and 6 bases stayed unmatched. Per germline, CDR1 KGHSH and CDR2 LQKENI. The CDR3, as DNA: TGTGCCAGCTCACCACCGAGCGGGAGGGCCGCGGAGACCCAGTACTTC. It translates to CASSPPSGRAAETQYF.

The V and J genes are TRBV12-3 or TRBV12-4 and TRBJ1-3; D possibly corresponds to TRBD1 (6 bases). CDR3 length: 13 amino acids. Trimming shortened V by 6 bases and J by 9 bases, and 15 bases separated the two germline ends. This CDR3 is CASSRTARGTIYF. In nucleotides, the CDR3 is TGTGCCAGCAGCCGAACCGCCAGGGGCACCATATATTTT.

The chain recombines TRBV5-1 with TRBJ1-4; perhaps TRBD1 as D (5 bases). CDR1 and CDR2 (germline): SGHRS, YFSETQ. The CDR3 has 14 residues. V lost 4 bases and J 8 bases, leaving 15 bases between the germline ends. CDR3 DNA: TGCGCCAGCAGCCGGGGGTTGGTAGGCGAAAAACTGTTTTTT. Translation: CASSRGLVGEKLFF.

Written as DNA, the CDR3 is TGTGCCAGCAGCTTAGGCTGGGAGGGGACTGAAGCTTTCTTT. It translates to CASSLGWEGTEAFF. The chain employs TRBV7-2 and TRBJ1-1; tentative D call: TRBD1 (5 bases). Germline values: CDR1 SGHTA, CDR2 FQGNSA. The CDR3 is 14 residues long. The V end was cut by 1 base, the J end by 5 bases, with 11 bases between.

The chain has TRBV6-5 and TRBJ2-1; the D is unclear. The germline gives CDR1 MNHEY, CDR2 SVGAGI. The CDR3 is 11 residues long. Trimming removed 6 bases at V and 9 bases at J, with 9 bases between. CDR3 bases: TGTGCCAGCAGCCGAGACACTGAGCAGTTCTTC. This translates into CASSRDTEQFF.

The gene calls are TRBV4-3 and TRBJ2-3; tentative D call: TRBD2 (5 bases). The CDR3 is 15 residues long. V gave up 2 bases and J gave up 6 bases, with 15 bases separating them. CDR1 and CDR2 (germline): LGHNA, YSLEER. In DNA form, the CDR3 reads TGCGCCAGCAGCCAATCCCATGGTTGGGAGGATACGCAGTATTTT. Translating gives CASSQSHGWEDTQYF.

This chain links TRBV4-1 with TRBJ1-2, with a weak D call TRBD1 (5 bases). CDR1 and CDR2 from the germline V gene are MGHRA and YSYEKL. V lost 1 base and J lost 4, with 13 bases in between. This CDR3 is built from 15 residues. The CDR3 spells CASSQVGRAIYGYTF. DNA for the CDR3: TGCGCCAGCAGCCAAGTTGGCAGGGCTATCTATGGCTACACCTTC.

The chain has TRBV9 and TRBJ2-1, with 7 bases matching TRBD1. Germline CDR1 is SGDLS and CDR2 is YYNGEE. The CDR3 length is 15 residues. V was clipped by 4 bases and J by 5 bases; unmatched bases: 9. CDR3 in DNA: TGTGCCAGCAGCCCCGCCGGGACAGTAAACAATGAGCAGTTCTTC. It yields the protein CASSPAGTVNNEQFF.

The chain recombines TRBV9 with TRBJ2-3, with 7 bases that match TRBD2. The CDR3 extends over 16 amino acids. Germline loops: CDR1 SGDLS, CDR2 YYNGEE. The ends lost 0 bases at V and 1 base at J; junction bases unmatched: 5. CDR3 sequence (DNA): TGTGCCAGCAGCGTAGAGTCAGGGAGGGGCACAGATACGCAGTATTTT. Amino acids: CASSVESGRGTDTQYF.

This sequence joins TRBV5-1 and TRBJ2-5, with 7 bases lining up with TRBD1. CDR3 length: 16 residues. Germline V gives CDR1 SGHRS, CDR2 YFSETQ. Losses at the gene ends were 4 bases for V and 1 base for J; bases not matched to a gene: 10. CDR3 region: CASSLTGATLQETQYF. CDR3 in DNA: TGCGCCAGCAGCCTTACAGGGGCGACCCTCCAAGAGACCCAGTACTTC.

This clone was observed once. The chain is built from TRBV5-1 and TRBJ2-2; TRBD2 is a possible D gene (6 bases). This CDR3 has 15 amino acids. Trimming shortened V by 1 base and J by 5 bases, and 12 bases separated the two germline ends. In germline, CDR1 is SGHRS, CDR2 YFSETQ. As DNA, the CDR3 is TGCGCCAGCAGCTTGCCACAGACTAGGACCGGGGAGCTGTTTTTT. Translated: CASSLPQTRTGELFF. Variable domain in full (rest from reference TRBV5-1 and TRBJ2-2): KAGVTQTPRYLIKTRGQQVTLSCSPISGHRSVSWYQQTPGQGLQFLFEYFSETQRNKGNFPGRFSGRQFSNSRSEMNVSTLELGDSALYLCASSLPQTRTGELFFGEGSRLTVL.

V usage is TRBV6-5 and J usage is TRBJ1-6, with a possible D match to TRBD1 (5 bases). CDR1 is MNHEY and CDR2 is SVGAGI in the germline V gene. This CDR3 has 14 residues. V lost 5 bases and J lost 4, with 9 bases in between. Here the CDR3 reads CASSPTVYNSPLHF. The CDR3 DNA is TGTGCCAGCAGTCCGACAGTTTATAATTCACCCCTCCACTTT.

This clone has only one observation. This chain uses TRBV21-1 with TRBJ1-5; the table's D call, TRBD1, has no DNA check behind it. TRBV21-1 is marked as a pseudogene. The CDR3 contains 15 residues. Here the CDR3 DNA reads TGTGCCAGCAGCAAAGGTGGGACAGCTAATCAGCCCCAGCATTTT. Amino acid sequence: CASSKGGTANQPQHF.

The gene calls are TRBV13 and TRBJ1-3; no clear D gene. The V end was cut by 2 bases, the J end by 10 bases, with 9 bases between. CDR1 is PRHDT, CDR2 FYEKMQ, per germline (reference sequence). The CDR3 runs to 12 residues. For the CDR3, the DNA is TGTGCCAGCAGCTTACGTCCCAGTACCATATATTTT. Translation gives CASSLRPSTIYF. Drawing the rest from reference TRBV13 and TRBJ1-3, the complete variable domain is AAGVIQSPRHLIKEKRETATLKCYPIPRHDTVYWYQQGPGQDPQFLISFYEKMQSDKGSIPDRFSAQQFSDYHSELNMSSLELGDSALYFCASSLRPSTIYFGEGSWLTVV.

The rearrangement links TRBV2 to TRBJ1-2; D may be TRBD1 (6 bases). The CDR3 contains 14 residues. The ends were cut back, 5 bases at V and 4 bases at J, with 14 bases in the middle. Germline V gives CDR1 SNHLY, CDR2 FYNNEI. The CDR3 coding sequence is TGTGCCAGCAGTCGACAGGCGGCATTCTATGGCTACACCTTC. The encoded protein is CASSRQAAFYGYTF.

This rearrangement joins TRBV11-2 to TRBJ2-7; D is ambiguous. The V end was cut by 1 base, the J end by 0 bases, with 7 bases between. This CDR3 has 14 amino acids. Germline lookup yields CDR1 SGHAT and CDR2 FQNNGV. CDR3 sequence reads: CASSLGVSSYEQYF. The CDR3 region has the DNA TGTGCCAGCAGCTTAGGAGTGAGCTCCTACGAGCAGTACTTC.

The chain carries TRBV9 and TRBJ1-6, with 8 bases fitting TRBD1. J was trimmed by 10 bases and V by 3 bases; bases with no gene match: 12. CDR3 size: 16 residues. CDR1 SGDLS and CDR2 YYNGEE come from the germline V gene. This CDR3 is CASSDGQGRGGSPLHF. In DNA form, the CDR3 reads TGTGCCAGCAGCGATGGACAGGGCCGAGGGGGGTCACCCCTCCACTTT.